This T cell receptor beta chain comes out of a study of blood T cell repertoires in COVID-19 (dated by TCRdb to between 2020 and 2021). Background on the whole study: Samples covering the acute and convalescent phases of COVID-19 were provided by collaborators in the United States, Italy and Spain. The material from the prospective study consisted of cDNA or gDNA derived from T cells, B-cell-depleted T cells, or PBMCs. The dataset comprised deeply sampled blood TCRbeta repertoires from subjects exposed to, actively infected with, or recovered from COVID-19. The repertoires were released in a freely available public database intended as a resource for research on the immune response to SARS-CoV-2. The samples were drawn from two sources: the first 160 participants of the ongoing ImmuneRACE study, and 1,000 to 1,500 subjects contributed by 6 global collaborators. Nearly every sample came with metadata listing a de-identified subject ID, COVID-19 status, age in years and sex. Where available, HLA class I and class II types were obtained from metadata supplied by the sample provider rather than from assay-based typing. Results and caveats for the whole study, not just this receptor: Clinical and demographic metadata were provided uncurated, with the amount varying by source and participant.

TCRbeta CDR3 regions were amplified from genomic DNA by means of the immunoSEQ Assay, a bias-controlled multiplex PCR. The study's own analysis went as follows. Nucleated cell counts per sample were estimated from amplification of reference gene primers within the assay. Sequence reads were collapsed and filtered to measure the absolute abundance of every unique TCRbeta CDR3 rearrangement. For each sample, productive Simpson clonality was calculated as the square root of Simpson's diversity index over productive rearrangements. TCRdb re-hosts the immuneACCESS table, in-frame sequences only. Its copies lack some clones; in the studies checked, an unresolved V gene accounts for under half of them, and the cause for the rest is not known. V and J calls and clone size follow that table, whereas D and trimming were derived from the DNA. The sample table records a few hundred thousand clones; about 84% of these occur just once. 1.5% to 2% of the sample lies in the top ten.

Each collaborating institution followed its own protocols to collect whole blood in K2EDTA tubes. For TCRbeta analysis, collaborators shipped samples in one of three forms: frozen whole blood, isolated PBMCs, or DNA extracted from either of those sample types. Points on this clone: Its recognized antigen is unknown. No much larger clone exists at a distance of one base, and base qualities are not known.

Including cysteine and phenylalanine, the CDR3 has 15 amino acids. Here the CDR3 DNA is all that survives: 45 bases in frame from base 1. CDR1 is given as KGHDR and CDR2 as SFDVKD, both from the germline V gene. V has 0 bases trimmed and J has 4 bases trimmed; junction bases matching no gene number 3. This chain joins TRBV24-1 to TRBJ1-2, and TRBD1 matches 8 of the central bases. The receptor comes from a woman between 45 and 65 years old with acute or convalescent COVID-19. The sample consisted of peripheral blood. For the CDR3, the sequence is CATSDLTGGLYGYTF. The base sequence is TGTGCCACCAGTGATTTGACAGGGGGACTCTATGGCTACACCTTC.